This T cell receptor beta chain was sequenced during a study of cytomegalovirus exposure and HLA in healthy donors. Study findings and constraints: CMV serostatus was the only recorded immune exposure for donors. While the bulk of TCR sequences proved rare, some public TCRs turned up in many donors.

With 60 Vbeta and 13 Jbeta primers, the PCR was carried out. Only in-frame clones appear in the TCRdb table, and some are missing; sequencing was by immunoSEQ multiplex PCR. The table records fewer than 250,000 clones, approximately 80% of them present only once. In regard to this clone: Its antigen is not known.

Germline CDR1 reads MNHNY; CDR2 reads SVGAGI (reference sequence). The length of the CDR3 is 14 residues. V was trimmed by 6 bases and J by 8 bases, leaving 17 bases between them. V usage is TRBV6-6 and J usage is TRBJ2-1; D uncertain. The sequencing input was PBMCs. The receptor comes from a boy aged 2 to 10 in good health and CMV-seronegative. Here the CDR3 reads CASRLYESVDEQFF. The DNA of the CDR3 is TGTGCCAGCAGATTGTACGAGAGTGTCGATGAGCAGTTCTTC.